Listed below are T cell receptor beta chains from one sample, sequenced in a study of T cell repertoires and HLA-DP antigens. Assay used: immunoSEQ multiplex PCR; TCRdb lists only in-frame clones, some missing. The sample lists some 89,000 clones, around nine tenths occurring once. These receptors' antigens are unknown. The sequenced sample was CD4+ T cells from PBMCs. The receptor set was obtained from a man aged 50 or older in good health and CMV-seronegative. Each CDR3 is given with its conserved first and last residue. D genes are given only for firm matches. The size of a clone is reported for some rows only, either as once, few or many, or as a class for expanded clones.

TRBV10-1	once	TRBD2	TRBJ2-2	TGCGCCAGCAGTGAGACTAGCGGGGGGGTCCCCGGGGAGCTGTTTTTT	CASSETSGGVPGELFF
TRBV6-6	-	-	TRBJ2-3	TGTGCCAGCAGTTACGGAGGCCCGGAAAGTCGTACGCAGTATTTT	CASSYGGPESRTQYF
TRBV9	-	TRBD1	TRBJ2-5	TGTGCCAGCAGCCCTCGGACAGGACAAGAGACCCAGTACTTC	CASSPRTGQETQYF
TRBV5-1	-	TRBD2	TRBJ2-3	TGCGCCAGCAGCTTGGGGTCTAGCGGGCTAGATACGCAGTATTTT	CASSLGSSGLDTQYF
TRBV7-2	-	-	TRBJ2-1	TGTGCCAGCAGCCGCCAAACAGGACTCTCCTACAATGAGCAGTTCTTC	CASSRQTGLSYNEQFF
TRBV28	-	TRBD2	TRBJ2-3	TGTGCCAGCAAGGGGTGGGGGGGGACAGATACGCAGTATTTT	CASKGWGGTDTQYF
TRBV18	few	-	TRBJ2-5	TGTGCCAGCTCACCACGGACTGGGTTCGAGACCCAGTACTTC	CASSPRTGFETQYF
TRBV30	few	-	TRBJ1-1	TGTGCCTGGGGAGTACCTCTGAACACTGAAGCTTTCTTT	CAWGVPLNTEAFF
TRBV7-2	-	-	TRBJ2-3	TGTGCCAGCAGCCGGGGACTGCCTAGCACAGATACGCAGTATTTT	CASSRGLPSTDTQYF
TRBV28	-	-	TRBJ1-1	TGTGCCAGCAGTTTAATTGGGGGGGGAGACACTGAAGCTTTCTTT	CASSLIGGGDTEAFF
TRBV7-9	-	-	TRBJ2-3	TGTGCCAGCAGCTTAGGGTTAGATACGCAGTATTTT	CASSLGLDTQYF
TRBV7-9	-	-	TRBJ1-5	TGTGCCAGCAGCTTAGGAAGGGAGAGTCAGCCCCAGCATTTT	CASSLGRESQPQHF
TRBV11-2	-	-	TRBJ1-3	TGTGCCAGCAGCTCCATTCAGGGGAGAGGAAACACCATATATTTT	CASSSIQGRGNTIYF
TRBV7-6	-	-	TRBJ1-3	TGTGCCAGCAGCTTAGCGTCAGCGGACTCTGGAAACACCATATATTTT	CASSLASADSGNTIYF
TRBV19	-	-	TRBJ1-4	TGTGCCAGTAGACCGGTCGGGACAAGTGAAAAACTGTTTTTT	CASRPVGTSEKLFF
TRBV28	-	TRBD1	TRBJ2-4	TGTGCCAGCAGTTTAGGACAGGGTTCCCAAAACATTCAGTACTTC	CASSLGQGSQNIQYF
TRBV5-1	-	TRBD2	TRBJ2-2	TGCGCCAGCAGCTCCGGTGGGGGGGGATTGAACACCGGGGAGCTGTTTTTT	CASSSGGGGLNTGELFF
TRBV2	-	TRBD1	TRBJ2-7	TGTGCCAGCAGTGGGACAGGGAAGCACGCCGAGCAGTACTTC	CASSGTGKHAEQYF
TRBV27	-	TRBD1	TRBJ1-6	TGTGCCAGCACCTATGGGGACAGAGACAATTCACCCCTCCACTTT	CASTYGDRDNSPLHF
TRBV30	-	-	TRBJ1-5	TGTGCCTGGAGCCGGGGGGGGAATAGCAATCAGCCCCAGCATTTT	CAWSRGGNSNQPQHF
TRBV18	-	TRBD1	TRBJ1-5	TGTGCCAGCTCACTTTCCCCCAGGGGGGAAAGTAATCAGCCCCAGCATTTT	CASSLSPRGESNQPQHF
TRBV6-1	-	-	TRBJ2-7	TGTGCCAGCAGGGGGCAGACCTACGAGCAGTACTTC	CASRGQTYEQYF
TRBV5-1	-	-	TRBJ2-5	TGCGCCAGCAGCGCGGGGGCTGTAGAGACCCAGTACTTC	CASSAGAVETQYF
TRBV28	-	TRBD1	TRBJ1-3	TGTGCCAGCATAGACAGGGGTGGAAACACCATATATTTT	CASIDRGGNTIYF
TRBV7-9	-	-	TRBJ1-2	TGTGCCAGCAGCCTCTACGGCGCTAACTATGGCTACACCTTC	CASSLYGANYGYTF
TRBV7-2	-	TRBD1	TRBJ2-7	TGTGCCAGCAGCAGGACAGGGGCCAACTACGAGCAGTACTTC	CASSRTGANYEQYF
TRBV14	-	-	TRBJ1-1	TGTGCCAGCAGCCAACATACTGAAGCTTTCTTT	CASSQHTEAFF
TRBV28	-	-	TRBJ1-5	TGTGCCAGCAGCTATACTAGCAATCAGCCCCAGCATTTT	CASSYTSNQPQHF
TRBV11-2	-	-	TRBJ1-2	TGTGCCAGCAGCTTAGCCCCCGGGACAAACTATGGCTACACCTTC	CASSLAPGTNYGYTF
TRBV29-1	-	-	TRBJ2-4	TGCAGCGCTAATCCGACAAAGACCAAAAACATTCAGTACTTC	CSANPTKTKNIQYF
TRBV27	once	-	TRBJ1-1	TGTGCCAGCAGTTTCAGGGCAGCAATGAACACTGAAGCTTTCTTT	CASSFRAAMNTEAFF
TRBV7-8	once	TRBD1	TRBJ2-1	TGTGCCAGCAGCTCACAAGACAGGGATTGGAATGAGCAGTTCTTC	CASSSQDRDWNEQFF
TRBV4-3	-	TRBD2	TRBJ2-3	TGCGCCAGCAGCCAAGGGCGGCTAGCGGGGGTCACTAGCACAGATACGCAGTATTTT	CASSQGRLAGVTSTDTQYF
TRBV6-4	-	-	TRBJ2-3	TGTGCCAGCAGTGACTCAGGAGGGGGCACAGATACGCAGTATTTT	CASSDSGGGTDTQYF
TRBV28	-	TRBD2	TRBJ2-7	TGTGCCAGCATGGGGGGGGTGCCCTACGAGCAGTACTTC	CASMGGVPYEQYF
TRBV7-2	-	TRBD1	TRBJ2-3	TGTGCCAGCAGCCCCGACAGGGGGCCCGGCACAGATACGCAGTATTTT	CASSPDRGPGTDTQYF
TRBV6-5	-	-	TRBJ2-7	TGTGCCAGCCGCGGGACAGTCCCCTACGAGCAGTACTTC	CASRGTVPYEQYF
TRBV9	-	-	TRBJ1-1	TGTGCCAGCAGCCCAGGACAGTTGAACACTGAAGCTTTCTTT	CASSPGQLNTEAFF
TRBV29-1	few	TRBD1	TRBJ1-1	TGCAGCGTTGCGAGGGGGCTGAACACTGAAGCTTTCTTT	CSVARGLNTEAFF
TRBV7-8	-	-	TRBJ2-5	TGTGCCAGCAGCTTAGGAAGAAGGGAGACCCAGTACTTC	CASSLGRRETQYF
TRBV5-1	-	TRBD1	TRBJ1-1	TGCGCCAGCAGCGCGGGACAGGTCGAAGATTGGGCTTTCTTT	CASSAGQVEDWAFF
TRBV2	-	-	TRBJ2-7	TGTGCCAGCAGTGAAGGGACCCACGAGCAGTACTTC	CASSEGTHEQYF
TRBV18	-	-	TRBJ2-5	TGTGCCAGCTCACCAAATTTGAAAGAGACCCAGTACTTC	CASSPNLKETQYF
TRBV11-1	few	-	TRBJ1-2	TGTGCCAGCAGCTCCTTCCGGGGGTCTGGCTATGGCTACACCTTC	CASSSFRGSGYGYTF
TRBV5-4	-	-	TRBJ2-1	TGTGCCAGCACTCTATGGACGGGTCTCGTAAATGAGCAGTTCTTC	CASTLWTGLVNEQFF
TRBV11-1	-	-	TRBJ1-2	TGTGCCAGCAGCCCAGGGCAGGGCTATGGCTACACCTTC	CASSPGQGYGYTF
TRBV10-2	-	-	TRBJ2-7	TGCGCCAGCAGTGAGTCGACGGGGCTCCACGAGCAGTACTTC	CASSESTGLHEQYF
TRBV7-2	-	-	TRBJ1-6	TGTGCCAGCAGCTTAAGGGGGAGTGTGGATTCACCCCTCCACTTT	CASSLRGSVDSPLHF
TRBV10-1	-	-	TRBJ2-1	TGCGCCAGCAGCCCCGCAACACGACTAGTTGATGAGCAGTTCTTC	CASSPATRLVDEQFF
TRBV7-8	-	TRBD2	TRBJ2-1	TGTGCCAGCAGCGCCTTGTGGCGGGGGGGGACTGGGACTTACAATGAGCAGTTCTTC	CASSALWRGGTGTYNEQFF
TRBV5-4	few	TRBD1	TRBJ1-2	TGTGCCAGCAGATCGGGACAGGGGGCCGGGTATGGCTACACCTTC	CASRSGQGAGYGYTF
TRBV29-1	-	-	TRBJ1-1	TGCAGCGTTGAGCTCCGAGAGGGAACTGAAGCTTTCTTT	CSVELREGTEAFF
TRBV4-1	-	TRBD1	TRBJ1-2	TGCGCCAGCAGCCAAGGGACAGGGTGGGACTATGGCTACACCTTC	CASSQGTGWDYGYTF
TRBV5-1	once	-	TRBJ1-3	TGCGCCAGCAGCTTGGAGGGGTCCTCTGGAAACACCATATATTTT	CASSLEGSSGNTIYF
TRBV19	-	TRBD2	TRBJ2-3	TGTGCCAGTAGTGCCCTAGCGGGACCTGAAGATACGCAGTATTTT	CASSALAGPEDTQYF
TRBV28	few	-	TRBJ1-1	TGTGCCAGCAGTGAAACCCATGAAGCTTTCTTT	CASSETHEAFF
TRBV7-9	-	-	TRBJ2-2	TGTGCCAGCAGTTCCCCGCCAGGGGTAGTAACCGGGGAGCTGTTTTTT	CASSSPPGVVTGELFF
TRBV4-3	-	TRBD2	TRBJ2-3	TGCGCCAGCAGCCAAGAGAGTAGCGGGGGGGCGGCAGATACGCAGTATTTT	CASSQESSGGAADTQYF
TRBV28	-	TRBD1	TRBJ2-7	TGTGCCAGCAGTTTCCGACGGACAGGGGGGATCCCCTACGAGCAGTACTTC	CASSFRRTGGIPYEQYF